The entry below describes one T cell receptor (beta chain). Its antigen remains unknown. The sample belongs to a study of cytomegalovirus exposure and HLA in healthy donors. The CDR3 length is 12 residues. Per germline, CDR1 SGDLS and CDR2 YYNGEE. Trimming took 3 bases from V and 9 from J; bases not matched to a gene: 3. PCR primers comprised 60 Vbeta and 13 Jbeta primers. The data were produced by immunoSEQ multiplex PCR, yet TCRdb's version contains in-frame clones alone and is incomplete. The table includes 75,000 to 100,000 clones, approximately 64% detected once. Study-wide points: In a later analysis, HLA-C alleles had the fewest associated TCRs, DRB1 alleles the most. Earlier analysis looked at TCR beta V segments, and most were productive about 90% or about 30% of the time. Later work showed greater clonal expansion in HLA-associated TCR beta chains than in equally common others.

The TCR originated in a man aged 55 to 70 in good health and CMV-seronegative. The sample comprised PBMCs. The rearrangement joins TRBV9 to TRBJ1-1; 9 bases match TRBD1. CDR3 in amino acids: CASSEGQGKAFF. In DNA form, the CDR3 reads TGTGCCAGCAGCGAAGGACAGGGGAAAGCTTTCTTT.